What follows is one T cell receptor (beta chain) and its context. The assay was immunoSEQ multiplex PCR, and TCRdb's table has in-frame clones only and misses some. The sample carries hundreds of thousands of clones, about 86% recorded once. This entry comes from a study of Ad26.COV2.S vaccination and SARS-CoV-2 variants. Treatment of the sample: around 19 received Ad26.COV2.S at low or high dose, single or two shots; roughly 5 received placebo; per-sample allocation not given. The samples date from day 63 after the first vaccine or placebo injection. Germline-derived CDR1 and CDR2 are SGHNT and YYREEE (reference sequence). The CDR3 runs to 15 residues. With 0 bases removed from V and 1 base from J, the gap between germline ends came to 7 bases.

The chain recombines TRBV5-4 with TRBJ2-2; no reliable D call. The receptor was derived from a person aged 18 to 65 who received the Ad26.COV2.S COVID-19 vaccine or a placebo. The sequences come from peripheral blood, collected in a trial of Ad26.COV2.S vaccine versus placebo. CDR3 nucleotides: TGTGCCAGCAGCTTGGCCGAAGGGAACACCGGGGAGCTGTTTTTT. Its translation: CASSLAEGNTGELFF.